The following is a T cell receptor beta chain sequence with its context. For each subset, genomic DNA was distributed in equal portions over several immunoSEQ plates. Some clones are missing from TCRdb's copy, which holds only in-frame ones; the method was immunoSEQ multiplex PCR. The sample includes around 2,100,000 clones, less than 95% of them seen just once. This sample is drawn from a study of shared clonotypes between healthy human individuals. CD8 cells regarded as naive lacked CD45RO, were positively chosen for CCR7, and omitted terminally differentiated effector memory CD45RA+ cells. The CDR3 is 15 residues long. Germline CDR1 reads SGHDT; CDR2 reads YYEEEE. Trimming took 3 bases from V and 4 from J; bases not matched to a gene: 7.

This TCR was recovered from a man between 18 and 29 years old in good health. The sequenced sample was naive CD8+ T cells sorted from blood. V is TRBV5-6 and J is TRBJ2-7; 10 nucleotides line up with TRBD1. The CDR3 coding sequence is TGTGCCAGCAGCTGGGGGACAGGGGAAGGTTACGAGCAGTACTTC. This gives the protein CASSWGTGEGYEQYF.